These T cell receptor beta chains were read from a single sample in a study of cytomegalovirus exposure and HLA in healthy donors. The method was immunoSEQ multiplex PCR; TCRdb's version includes in-frame clones alone and lacks a portion of them. The table records some 120,000 clones, around 78% of them present only once. Sequencing was performed on PBMCs. These receptor sequences come from a middle-aged man in good health and CMV-seronegative. Each CDR3 is given with its conserved first and last residue. Fields, in order: D gene, V gene, J gene, clone size, CDR3 protein, CDR3 DNA. D genes are given only for firm matches. Expanded clones are given a class, and other clones once, few, many or no size at all.

D gene: .
V gene: TRBV19
J gene: TRBJ1-2
clone size: .
CDR3 protein: CASSIQGSYYGYTF
CDR3 DNA: TGTGCCAGTAGTATACAGGGATCCTACTATGGCTACACCTTC

D gene: .
V gene: TRBV5-1
J gene: TRBJ1-1
clone size: .
CDR3 protein: CASSLELENTEAFF
CDR3 DNA: TGCGCCAGCAGCTTGGAGTTAGAAAACACTGAAGCTTTCTTT

D gene: TRBD1
V gene: TRBV18
J gene: TRBJ1-4
clone size: .
CDR3 protein: CASSPVAEGALLFF
CDR3 DNA: TGTGCCAGCTCACCAGTGGCAGAGGGGGCTTTGCTGTTTTTT

D gene: TRBD2
V gene: TRBV5-1
J gene: TRBJ2-1
clone size: .
CDR3 protein: CASSSETSGGSNEQFF
CDR3 DNA: TGCGCCAGCAGCTCGGAGACTAGCGGGGGGTCAAATGAGCAGTTCTTC

D gene: .
V gene: TRBV29-1
J gene: TRBJ1-2
clone size: .
CDR3 protein: CSALQGNYGYTF
CDR3 DNA: TGCAGCGCATTACAGGGAAACTATGGCTACACCTTC

D gene: .
V gene: TRBV9
J gene: TRBJ2-7
clone size: .
CDR3 protein: CASSGTDHSYEQYF
CDR3 DNA: TGTGCCAGCAGCGGGACAGACCACTCCTACGAGCAGTACTTC

D gene: .
V gene: TRBV28
J gene: TRBJ1-2
clone size: few
CDR3 protein: CASSLGRGDGYTF
CDR3 DNA: TGTGCCAGCAGTTTGGGGCGGGGAGATGGCTACACCTTC

D gene: .
V gene: TRBV19
J gene: TRBJ2-5
clone size: .
CDR3 protein: CASSVRGPGGETQYF
CDR3 DNA: TGTGCCAGTAGCGTTCGCGGGCCAGGAGGAGAGACCCAGTACTTC

D gene: TRBD2
V gene: TRBV5-4
J gene: TRBJ2-3
clone size: .
CDR3 protein: CASSPEAGGSTDTQYF
CDR3 DNA: TGTGCCAGCAGCCCCGAGGCGGGGGGTAGCACAGATACGCAGTATTTT

D gene: TRBD1
V gene: TRBV7-6
J gene: TRBJ2-7
clone size: .
CDR3 protein: CASSLLSTGLAEQYF
CDR3 DNA: TGTGCCAGCAGCTTACTCTCGACAGGGCTAGCCGAGCAGTACTTC

D gene: .
V gene: TRBV11-2
J gene: TRBJ1-2
clone size: few
CDR3 protein: CASRGGIPYGYTF
CDR3 DNA: TGTGCCAGTAGGGGGGGAATCCCCTATGGCTACACCTTC

D gene: .
V gene: TRBV25-1
J gene: TRBJ2-3
clone size: few
CDR3 protein: CASSDPVSTDTQYF
CDR3 DNA: TGTGCCAGCAGTGATCCGGTTAGCACAGATACGCAGTATTTT

D gene: TRBD1
V gene: TRBV19
J gene: TRBJ2-7
clone size: .
CDR3 protein: CASSTEGQGRPYEQYF
CDR3 DNA: TGTGCCAGTAGTACCGAAGGACAGGGCCGACCCTACGAGCAGTACTTC

D gene: .
V gene: TRBV9
J gene: TRBJ1-3
clone size: once
CDR3 protein: CASSVEQGSGNTIYF
CDR3 DNA: TGTGCCAGCAGCGTGGAACAGGGCTCTGGAAACACCATATATTTT

D gene: TRBD2
V gene: TRBV4-2
J gene: TRBJ2-2
clone size: .
CDR3 protein: CASSQDLPGGTNTGELFF
CDR3 DNA: TGTGCCAGCAGCCAAGATCTCCCCGGGGGGACGAACACCGGGGAGCTGTTTTTT

D gene: TRBD1
V gene: TRBV27
J gene: TRBJ2-3
clone size: .
CDR3 protein: CASSLRPGTGGKTDTQYF
CDR3 DNA: TGTGCCAGCAGTTTACGGCCTGGGACAGGGGGCAAAACAGATACGCAGTATTTT

D gene: .
V gene: TRBV7-9
J gene: TRBJ1-4
clone size: once
CDR3 protein: CASSLGQWQNEKLFF
CDR3 DNA: TGTGCCAGCAGCTTAGGACAGTGGCAGAATGAAAAACTGTTTTTT

D gene: TRBD1
V gene: TRBV9
J gene: TRBJ1-2
clone size: .
CDR3 protein: CASSVIGQGVGYTF
CDR3 DNA: TGTGCCAGCAGCGTAATAGGACAGGGGGTTGGCTACACCTTC

D gene: .
V gene: TRBV7-9
J gene: TRBJ2-1
clone size: .
CDR3 protein: CASSRENEQFF
CDR3 DNA: TGTGCCAGCAGCCGGGAAAATGAGCAGTTCTTC

D gene: TRBD1
V gene: TRBV12-5
J gene: TRBJ1-3
clone size: .
CDR3 protein: CASGLKGQGRNTIYF
CDR3 DNA: TGTGCTAGTGGTTTGAAGGGACAGGGTAGAAACACCATATATTTT

D gene: .
V gene: TRBV5-1
J gene: TRBJ1-1
clone size: .
CDR3 protein: CASSLVQGRGTEAFF
CDR3 DNA: TGCGCCAGCAGCTTGGTACAGGGCCGCGGGACTGAAGCTTTCTTT

D gene: TRBD1
V gene: TRBV5-1
J gene: TRBJ2-2
clone size: .
CDR3 protein: CASSHRDRGPVGELFF
CDR3 DNA: TGCGCCAGCAGCCACCGGGACAGGGGTCCTGTTGGGGAGCTGTTTTTT

D gene: .
V gene: TRBV7-9
J gene: TRBJ2-1
clone size: .
CDR3 protein: CASSFRGLSYNEQFF
CDR3 DNA: TGTGCCAGCAGCTTCCGGGGACTCTCCTACAATGAGCAGTTCTTC

D gene: .
V gene: TRBV6-5
J gene: TRBJ1-6
clone size: .
CDR3 protein: CASTRYGDRSPLHF
CDR3 DNA: TGTGCCAGCACCCGTTACGGGGATAGATCACCCCTCCACTTT

D gene: .
V gene: TRBV19
J gene: TRBJ1-1
clone size: .
CDR3 protein: CASKITGEAFF
CDR3 DNA: TGTGCCAGTAAAATAACGGGAGAAGCTTTCTTT

D gene: .
V gene: TRBV5-1
J gene: TRBJ2-7
clone size: .
CDR3 protein: CASSLGAEQYF
CDR3 DNA: TGCGCCAGCAGCTTGGGGGCCGAGCAGTACTTC

D gene: .
V gene: TRBV19
J gene: TRBJ2-3
clone size: .
CDR3 protein: CASTREGGNTQYF
CDR3 DNA: TGTGCCAGTACACGCGAAGGGGGAAATACGCAGTATTTT

D gene: TRBD1
V gene: TRBV15
J gene: TRBJ2-6
clone size: .
CDR3 protein: CATSRGDRARTGANVLTF
CDR3 DNA: TGTGCCACCAGCAGAGGCGACAGGGCGAGAACTGGGGCCAACGTCCTGACTTTC

D gene: TRBD1
V gene: TRBV19
J gene: TRBJ2-5
clone size: .
CDR3 protein: CASSFSPLGQGLLETQYF
CDR3 DNA: TGTGCCAGTAGTTTCTCCCCCCTGGGACAGGGGCTGTTGGAGACCCAGTACTTC

D gene: .
V gene: TRBV6-5
J gene: TRBJ1-2
clone size: .
CDR3 protein: CASSEVGGYGYTF
CDR3 DNA: TGTGCCAGCAGTGAAGTTGGCGGCTATGGCTACACCTTC

D gene: TRBD1
V gene: TRBV9
J gene: TRBJ1-2
clone size: .
CDR3 protein: CASSATGGDGYTF
CDR3 DNA: TGTGCCAGCAGCGCGACAGGGGGCGATGGCTACACCTTC

D gene: .
V gene: TRBV30
J gene: TRBJ1-2
clone size: .
CDR3 protein: CAWSSGTNYGYTF
CDR3 DNA: TGTGCCTGGAGTTCCGGGACTAACTATGGCTACACCTTC

D gene: .
V gene: TRBV30
J gene: TRBJ2-1
clone size: .
CDR3 protein: CAWSVLGGNEQFF
CDR3 DNA: TGTGCCTGGAGTGTCCTGGGGGGCAATGAGCAGTTCTTC

D gene: .
V gene: TRBV5-4
J gene: TRBJ2-1
clone size: .
CDR3 protein: CASSVPLGSPNEQFF
CDR3 DNA: TGTGCCAGCAGCGTACCCTTGGGCAGCCCGAATGAGCAGTTCTTC

D gene: TRBD1
V gene: TRBV13
J gene: TRBJ2-1
clone size: few
CDR3 protein: CASSPRLGQGPYNEQFF
CDR3 DNA: TGTGCCAGCAGCCCCCGATTGGGACAGGGACCCTACAATGAGCAGTTCTTC

D gene: TRBD1
V gene: TRBV2
J gene: TRBJ2-1
clone size: .
CDR3 protein: CASSPDRDHGEQFF
CDR3 DNA: TGTGCCAGCAGTCCAGACAGGGACCATGGTGAGCAGTTCTTC

D gene: .
V gene: TRBV18
J gene: TRBJ2-7
clone size: .
CDR3 protein: CASSPSLQGEQYF
CDR3 DNA: TGTGCCAGCTCACCCTCATTACAGGGCGAGCAGTACTTC

D gene: .
V gene: TRBV5-6
J gene: TRBJ1-2
clone size: .
CDR3 protein: CASSLGQNAPPSRTF
CDR3 DNA: TGTGCCAGCAGCCTCGGACAAAACGCCCCACCTAGTCGCACCTTC

D gene: TRBD1
V gene: TRBV4-1
J gene: TRBJ2-7
clone size: .
CDR3 protein: CASSLRQGAVDEQYF
CDR3 DNA: TGCGCCAGCAGCTTAAGGCAGGGGGCCGTAGACGAGCAGTACTTC

D gene: .
V gene: TRBV6-6
J gene: TRBJ1-2
clone size: once
CDR3 protein: CASTKGGEGYTF
CDR3 DNA: TGTGCCAGCACCAAGGGAGGGGAGGGCTACACCTTC

D gene: .
V gene: TRBV10-3
J gene: TRBJ1-1
clone size: .
CDR3 protein: CAISVGARTEAFF
CDR3 DNA: TGTGCCATCAGTGTGGGGGCGCGCACTGAAGCTTTCTTT

D gene: TRBD1
V gene: TRBV19
J gene: TRBJ1-2
clone size: .
CDR3 protein: CASSPGQGYGYTF
CDR3 DNA: TGTGCCAGTAGTCCCGGACAGGGCTATGGCTACACCTTC

D gene: TRBD1
V gene: TRBV7-2
J gene: TRBJ1-1
clone size: .
CDR3 protein: CASSLSRTGSPTEAFF
CDR3 DNA: TGTGCCAGCAGCTTATCGAGGACAGGGTCTCCCACTGAAGCTTTCTTT

D gene: .
V gene: TRBV5-4
J gene: TRBJ2-2
clone size: few
CDR3 protein: CASSYQGIGELFF
CDR3 DNA: TGTGCCAGCAGCTACCAGGGGATAGGGGAGCTGTTTTTT

D gene: TRBD1
V gene: TRBV27
J gene: TRBJ2-7
clone size: once
CDR3 protein: CASRPNRGSTYEQYF
CDR3 DNA: TGTGCCAGCAGACCCAACAGGGGATCAACCTACGAGCAGTACTTC

D gene: .
V gene: TRBV30
J gene: TRBJ1-5
clone size: once
CDR3 protein: CASGLANQPQHF
CDR3 DNA: TGTGCTTCAGGACTGGCTAATCAGCCCCAGCATTTT

D gene: TRBD1
V gene: TRBV7-2
J gene: TRBJ1-1
clone size: few
CDR3 protein: CASSPYRDRVNTEAFF
CDR3 DNA: TGTGCCAGCAGTCCCTACCGGGACAGAGTGAACACTGAAGCTTTCTTT

D gene: .
V gene: TRBV7-3
J gene: TRBJ1-1
clone size: .
CDR3 protein: CASSLYAENTEAFF
CDR3 DNA: TGTGCCAGCAGCTTATACGCGGAGAACACTGAAGCTTTCTTT

D gene: .
V gene: TRBV11-2
J gene: TRBJ1-1
clone size: few
CDR3 protein: CASSPPAGGEAFF
CDR3 DNA: TGTGCCAGCAGCCCCCCCGCCGGAGGTGAAGCTTTCTTT

D gene: .
V gene: TRBV5-6
J gene: TRBJ2-1
clone size: .
CDR3 protein: CASSLVSDEQFF
CDR3 DNA: TGTGCCAGCAGCTTGGTTAGCGATGAGCAGTTCTTC

D gene: .
V gene: TRBV5-6
J gene: TRBJ2-7
clone size: .
CDR3 protein: CASSAGSYEQYF
CDR3 DNA: TGTGCCAGCAGCGCCGGCTCCTACGAGCAGTACTTC

D gene: TRBD2
V gene: TRBV7-3
J gene: TRBJ2-1
clone size: few
CDR3 protein: CASSVLAGHYNEQFF
CDR3 DNA: TGTGCCAGCAGCGTACTAGCGGGGCACTACAATGAGCAGTTCTTC

D gene: .
V gene: TRBV11-2
J gene: TRBJ2-3
clone size: .
CDR3 protein: CASSLGQGVDTQYF
CDR3 DNA: TGTGCCAGCAGTTTGGGGCAGGGCGTGGATACGCAGTATTTT

D gene: TRBD1
V gene: TRBV11-1
J gene: TRBJ1-1
clone size: .
CDR3 protein: CASRSDRVYTEAFF
CDR3 DNA: TGTGCCAGCAGATCGGACAGGGTATATACTGAAGCTTTCTTT

D gene: TRBD1
V gene: TRBV5-1
J gene: TRBJ1-1
clone size: .
CDR3 protein: CASSLTGVGTEAFF
CDR3 DNA: TGCGCCAGCAGCTTGACAGGGGTTGGCACTGAAGCTTTCTTT

D gene: .
V gene: TRBV18
J gene: TRBJ2-1
clone size: .
CDR3 protein: CASSPGTTGSYNEQFF
CDR3 DNA: TGTGCCAGCTCACCAGGGACGACAGGCTCCTACAATGAGCAGTTCTTC

D gene: .
V gene: TRBV6-1
J gene: TRBJ2-1
clone size: .
CDR3 protein: CASVKGPGVGNEQFF
CDR3 DNA: TGTGCCAGTGTGAAGGGACCAGGGGTGGGCAATGAGCAGTTCTTC

D gene: .
V gene: TRBV6-5
J gene: TRBJ1-3
clone size: .
CDR3 protein: CASTSGGNTIYF
CDR3 DNA: TGTGCCAGCACTAGTGGCGGAAACACCATATATTTT

D gene: .
V gene: TRBV6-5
J gene: TRBJ2-5
clone size: .
CDR3 protein: CASSYDPPGWETQYF
CDR3 DNA: TGTGCCAGCAGTTACGATCCCCCAGGATGGGAGACCCAGTACTTC